This TCR beta chain appears in the sequencing data of a study of cytomegalovirus exposure and HLA in healthy donors. Study-wide findings and caveats: TCR beta V- and J-gene trimming was later associated with a missense DCLRE1C variant. What a later analysis reportedly showed was that an Asian-associated ancestry cluster had fewer N-insertions than the roughly 700-donor mean.

The CDR3 runs 14 residues. Germline assignment: CDR1 SGHTA and CDR2 FQGNSA. V lost 4 bases to trimming and J lost 4 bases; unmatched junction nucleotides: 5. The PCR was carried out with 60 Vbeta primers and 13 Jbeta primers. The assay was immunoSEQ multiplex PCR, and TCRdb's table has in-frame clones only and misses some. This table has roughly 200,000 clones, over 70% appearing once. Of note for this clone: Its specificity is not known.

J is TRBJ1-1 and V is TRBV7-2, with 8 nucleotides matching TRBD1. The sequence was collected from a woman aged 55-69 years in good health and CMV-seropositive. The source material was PBMCs. The CDR3 DNA sequence: TGTGCCAGCAGCTCGCAGGGGGCGGGCACTGAAGCTTTCTTT. Translated, it gives CASSSQGAGTEAFF.